This T cell receptor (beta chain) was sequenced during a study of blood T cells in healthy people across ages. General study findings and limits: Total diversity from one million sequenced T cells was likely underestimated.

A second PCR, run for roughly 7 to 12 cycles, used a sample-barcoded 5' primer plus a J-beta primer mix. TCRdb analysed the 5' RACE reads with MiXCR anew, one entry per CDR3 protein. This table has more than 1,400,000 distinct CDR3 sequences, around 39% appearing once. The CDR3 runs to 13 residues. On this clonotype: Its target is unknown. A junction end diverges from the germline sequence, so it may reflect a read error.

This TCR was recovered from a woman younger than 30 in good health. The chain is built from TRBV12-3 or TRBV12-4 and TRBJ1-6; no clear D. Sequenced input: blood. The CDR3 bases are TGTGCCAGCAGTGTAGCGGTTGGATCACCCCTCCACTTT. Amino acids: CASSVAVGSPLHF.